This T cell receptor (beta chain) was sequenced during a study of T cell responses to AZD1222 COVID-19 vaccine. Broader study findings: White British ancestry dominated among donors, who included more females, and clonal diversity was possibly underestimated. CD4 TCRs linked to vaccination spanned spike, dominating at 160-218 and 743-854. Close to half of all spike-specific TCRs reportedly target regions of the variants that are unmutated. Sampled repertoires all dated from after the peak T cell response.

With respect to this clone: The antigen remains undetermined.

The ends were cut back, 0 bases at V and 0 bases at J, with 11 bases in the middle. Germline-derived CDR1 and CDR2 are LNHDA and SQIVND (reference sequence). There are 16 residues in the CDR3. Produced via immunoSEQ multiplex PCR; TCRdb's table is partial and in-frame only. The sample has 100,000 to 120,000 clones; around 82% are singletons. The V call is TRBV19, the J call TRBJ1-1; no clear D. The material sequenced was peripheral blood, taken on day 0 of AZD1222 vaccination. The source of this sequence is an adult in good health. CDR3 protein: CASSIELARMNTEAFF. For the CDR3, the DNA is TGTGCCAGTAGTATAGAATTAGCCAGAATGAACACTGAAGCTTTCTTT.